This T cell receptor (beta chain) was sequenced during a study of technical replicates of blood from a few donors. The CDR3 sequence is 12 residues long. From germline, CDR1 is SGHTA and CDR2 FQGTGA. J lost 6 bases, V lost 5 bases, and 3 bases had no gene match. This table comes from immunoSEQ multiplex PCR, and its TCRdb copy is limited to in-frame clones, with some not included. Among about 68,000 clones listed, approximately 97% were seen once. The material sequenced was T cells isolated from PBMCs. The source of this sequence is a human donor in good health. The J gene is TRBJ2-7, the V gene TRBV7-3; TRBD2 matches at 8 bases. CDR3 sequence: CASSLSGGEQYF. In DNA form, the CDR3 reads TGTGCCAGCAGCCTAAGCGGGGGCGAGCAGTACTTC.